These 3 T cell receptor beta chains were all obtained from the same sample, sequenced in a study of blood T cell repertoires in COVID-19. TCRdb keeps only in-frame clones here, not all; method: immunoSEQ multiplex PCR. The sample comprises about 200,000 clones, approximately 80% of which are singletons, and roughly 12% rests with the top ten. The sequencing input was PBMCs or T cells enriched from blood (not recorded which). These receptors all stem from a man aged 35 to 55 who had recovered from COVID-19.

In its sample, this clone was seen many times. The rearrangement joins TRBV28 to TRBJ1-6, with D perhaps TRBD1 (6 bases). CDR1 and CDR2 (germline): MDHEN, SYDVKM. There are 18 residues in the CDR3. Trimming removed 6 bases from V and 0 bases from J, with 18 bases in between. CDR3 in amino acids: CASRPRGSGGSYNSPLHF. The CDR3 DNA is TGTGCCAGCAGACCCAGGGGCTCGGGGGGCTCCTATAATTCACCCCTCCACTTT.

Ten or more counts support this clone. The gene calls are TRBV19 and TRBJ1-4; possible D gene TRBD1, 5 bases. The V and J ends lost 4 bases and 1 base respectively, with 13 bases between them. The germline V gene encodes CDR1 LNHDA and CDR2 SQIVND (reference sequence). The CDR3 length is 16 residues. The CDR3 DNA is TGTGCCAGTAGTAGGGCTAGACAGAGAACTAATGAAAAACTGTTTTTT. This gives the protein CASSRARQRTNEKLFF.

The chain recombines TRBV9 with TRBJ2-5; D possibly corresponds to TRBD1 (6 bases). Germline V gene lookup returns CDR1 SGDLS and CDR2 YYNGEE. This CDR3 region has 14 residues. V was cut by 0 bases and J by 7 bases, with 13 bases left in between. The CDR3 DNA is TGTGCCAGCAGCGTAGTAGGGGGTTTGGGGACCCAGTACTTC. This sequence encodes CASSVVGGLGTQYF.